The 14 T cell receptor beta chains presented below share a single source sample, sequenced in a study of cytotoxic CD8 clonotypes in ibrutinib-treated CLL. Measured with immunoSEQ multiplex PCR; TCRdb has only the in-frame clones, and not every one. The sample includes roughly 150,000 clones, around nine tenths seen only once; the top ten take around 2.7%. The sequences come from PBMCs, collected at disease progression, from a patient treated with ibrutinib. The receptors here all came from a human donor with chronic lymphocytic leukemia.

The rearrangement uses TRBV28 and TRBJ1-1; no clear D gene. Germline-derived CDR1 and CDR2 are MDHEN and SYDVKM. This CDR3 comprises 13 residues. V was pared by 6 bases and J by 5 bases, with 13 bases between. CDR3 amino acids: CASRQAFRTEAFF. CDR3 bases: TGTGCCAGCAGACAAGCGTTCAGGACTGAAGCTTTCTTT.

There are a few counts of this clone. The genes are TRBV28 and TRBJ2-7, with TRBD1 matching 10 bases. Germline lookup yields CDR1 MDHEN and CDR2 SYDVKM. V gave up 6 bases and J gave up 6 bases; unmatched junction bases: 14. This CDR3 comprises 16 residues. The CDR3 protein is CASRPDRGSRPGEQYF. CDR3 sequence (DNA): TGTGCCAGCAGGCCGGACAGGGGGTCTAGGCCGGGCGAGCAGTACTTC.

The V call is TRBV4-1, the J call TRBJ1-1; tentatively, D is TRBD1 (6 bases). The CDR3 is 17 residues long. The germline CDR1 and CDR2 sequences are MGHRA and YSYEKL. V gave up 4 bases and J gave up 4 bases, with 22 bases separating them. The CDR3: CASSLLGGRQAPTEAFF. The DNA of the CDR3 is TGCGCCAGCAGCCTTTTAGGAGGCCGACAGGCCCCCACTGAAGCTTTCTTT.

The CDR3 region has the DNA TGTGCCAGCAACGCCCCAGGGGGCGTCTATGGCTACACCTTC. It yields the protein CASNAPGGVYGYTF. This chain uses TRBV28 with TRBJ1-2; TRBD1 agrees at 8 bases. The CDR3 totals 14 residues. Germline V gives CDR1 MDHEN, CDR2 SYDVKM. Trimming cost V 7 bases and J 4 bases; bases outside gene matches: 8.

The chain carries TRBV5-6 and TRBJ2-4, with no clear D. Trimming shortened V by 0 bases and J by 0 bases, and 13 bases separated the two germline ends. The CDR3 runs to 17 residues. In germline, CDR1 is SGHDT, CDR2 YYEEEE. In nucleotides, the CDR3 is TGTGCCAGCAGCTTGGCTCTTGGGGTGTTAGCCAAAAACATTCAGTACTTC. This gives the protein CASSLALGVLAKNIQYF.

The chain has TRBV29-1 and TRBJ2-3, with 15 bases lining up with TRBD2. CDR1 and CDR2 from the germline V gene are SQVTM and ANQGSEA. Unmatched junction bases numbered 8, after V lost 1 base and J lost 9 bases. The CDR3 is 16 amino acids. The CDR3 protein is CSVEGGLAGGDGTQYF. CDR3 nucleotide sequence: TGCAGCGTTGAAGGGGGACTAGCGGGAGGAGATGGGACGCAGTATTTT.

This chain joins TRBV19 and TRBJ1-2; D gene ambiguous. The CDR3 is made up of 14 amino acids. Deletions cut 0 bases from V and 8 bases from J, with 13 bases between. Germline V gene lookup returns CDR1 LNHDA and CDR2 SQIVND (reference sequence). The CDR3 DNA reads TGTGCCAGTAGTATAGATCGAGGTTTCGTCGGCTACACCTTC. This encodes CASSIDRGFVGYTF.

This clone was seen just once. The genes are TRBV6-5 and TRBJ2-6, with D possibly TRBD1 on 5 matching bases. The CDR3 length is 14 residues. Germline loops: CDR1 MNHEY, CDR2 SVGAGI. The V end was cut by 6 bases, the J end by 4 bases, with 10 bases between. In DNA form, the CDR3 reads TGTGCCAGCAGCGACAGTGGAGGGGCCAACGTCCTGACTTTC. It codes for CASSDSGGANVLTF.

This chain connects TRBV7-9 to TRBJ2-1; D is uncertain. CDR1 and CDR2 from the germline V gene are SEHNR and FQNEAQ (reference sequence). The CDR3 sequence is 12 residues long. V lost 5 bases, J lost 4 bases, and 6 bases lay in between. CDR3 residues: CASSPIYNEQFF. The DNA for the CDR3 is TGTGCCAGCAGCCCGATATACAATGAGCAGTTCTTC.

This rearrangement joins TRBV11-3 to TRBJ2-3, with 8 bases fitting TRBD1. The J segment lost 0 bases and the V segment lost 4 bases, leaving 3 bases of the junction unmatched. Germline V lookup: CDR1 SGHNT, CDR2 YENEEA. This CDR3 is 15 amino acids long. The CDR3 loop is CASSSRTGSTDTQYF. CDR3 coding DNA: TGTGCCAGCAGCTCCCGGACAGGGAGCACAGATACGCAGTATTTT.

This chain links TRBV18 with TRBJ2-5; D is uncertain. The V gene lost 0 bases and the J gene lost 1 base, with 9 bases spanning the gap. This CDR3 region has 15 residues. The germline V gene has CDR1 KGHSH and CDR2 LQKENI. The CDR3 nucleotides are TGTGCCAGCTCACCACCGGACGGTTTCCAAGAGACCCAGTACTTC. Translated: CASSPPDGFQETQYF.

This clone was recorded a few times. V and J are TRBV7-2 and TRBJ2-5; D is perhaps TRBD2 (5 bases). Trimming left V 4 bases short and J 5 bases short, with 17 bases between. The CDR3 runs to 15 residues. Germline CDR1 reads SGHTA; CDR2 reads FQGNSA. The CDR3 nucleotides read TGTGCCAGCAGCTCGCAGTTACGGGATTCCGAGACCCAGTACTTC. Its protein product is CASSSQLRDSETQYF. The full variable domain, completed using reference TRBV7-2 and TRBJ2-5, is GAGVSQSPSNKVTEKGKDVELRCDPISGHTALYWYRQSLGQGLEFLIYFQGNSAPDKSGLPSDRFSAERTGGSVSTLTIQRTQQEDSAVYLCASSSQLRDSETQYFGPGTRLLVL.

This sequence joins TRBV7-2 and TRBJ2-7; TRBD2 matches 7 bases. V lost 5 bases to trimming and J lost 1 base; unmatched junction nucleotides: 5. The germline V gene has CDR1 SGHTA and CDR2 FQGNSA. The CDR3 contains 14 residues. This CDR3 reads CASSVLAVSYEQYF. CDR3 DNA sequence: TGTGCCAGCAGCGTCCTAGCGGTTTCCTACGAGCAGTACTTC.

The rearrangement uses TRBV28 and TRBJ2-4; 9 bases fit TRBD1. The trim removed 5 bases at V and 7 bases at J, leaving 9 bases unmatched. The CDR3 length is 15 residues. The germline V gene encodes CDR1 MDHEN and CDR2 SYDVKM. The CDR3 coding sequence is TGTGCCAGCAGTACCGCCGGGACAGGGCCTAACATTCAGTACTTC. It encodes CASSTAGTGPNIQYF.